This T cell receptor (beta chain) originates from a study of cytomegalovirus exposure and HLA in healthy donors. Both 60 Vbeta primers and 13 Jbeta primers went into the PCR. In the original processing: About 88 million unique TCR beta chains, roughly 11 million of them shared, were counted by a later analysis. Clones were read by immunoSEQ multiplex PCR, and TCRdb kept only the in-frame ones, dropping some. The V and J calls and clone size were taken over from that table, and D and trimming were inferred from the DNA. Here the sample spans some 50,000 clones, approximately 70% being singletons. V trimming: 4 bases; J trimming: 0 bases; junction bases outside the gene matches: 5. CDR3 length: 15 amino acids. Germline-derived CDR1 and CDR2 are MNHEY and SVGAGI. Overall study findings and caveats: The study reported that TCR beta sequences accurately predicted HLA-A and HLA-B alleles in most subjects.

As regards this clone: Its antigen is undetermined.

This clonotype originated in a woman aged 50 to 65 in good health and CMV-seropositive. Source material: PBMCs. This chain links TRBV6-5 with TRBJ1-1, with 7 bases that match TRBD1. CDR3 DNA: TGTGCCAGCAGTTCCACAGGGGCCATGAACACTGAAGCTTTCTTT. This sequence encodes CASSSTGAMNTEAFF.